These 16 T cell receptor beta chains share one sample of origin, sequenced in a study of blood T cell repertoires in COVID-19. Assay used: immunoSEQ multiplex PCR; TCRdb lists only in-frame clones, some missing. The table shows around 140,000 clones, with about 82% occurring only once. Material: peripheral blood. The source is a woman aged 55-70 years with acute or convalescent COVID-19.

The V call is TRBV11-3, the J call TRBJ1-1; D remains unclear. The CDR3 is 13 amino acids. Deletions cut 3 bases from V and 4 bases from J, with 9 bases between. The germline V gene has CDR1 SGHNT and CDR2 YENEEA. CDR3 DNA sequence: TGTGCCAGCAGCTTTTTCGGAGGCACTGAAGCTTTCTTT. It specifies CASSFFGGTEAFF.

The chain carries TRBV29-1 and TRBJ2-7; tentatively, D is TRBD2 (7 bases). This CDR3 is 15 amino acids long. CDR1 is SQVTM, CDR2 ANQGSEA, per germline. Deletions cut 0 bases from V and 3 bases from J, with 15 bases between. CDR3 protein: CSVEEMRGGFYEQYF. For the CDR3, the DNA is TGCAGCGTTGAAGAAATGAGGGGGGGCTTCTACGAGCAGTACTTC.

The J gene is TRBJ2-2, the V gene TRBV5-1; 8 bases line up with TRBD1. The trim removed 0 bases at V and 4 bases at J, leaving 5 bases unmatched. This CDR3 is built from 16 residues. The germline V gene has CDR1 SGHRS and CDR2 YFSETQ. The CDR3 DNA reads TGCGCCAGCAGCTTGGGGCAGGGGGCAGGCACCGGGGAGCTGTTTTTT. Translating it yields CASSLGQGAGTGELFF.

V and J are TRBV2 and TRBJ1-1; D is perhaps TRBD1 (5 bases). V was trimmed by 3 bases and J by 4 bases, leaving 12 bases between them. CDR3 size: 14 residues. Germline CDR1 reads SNHLY; CDR2 reads FYNNEI. The CDR3 nucleotides are TGTGCCAGCAGTGACCAAGGGGTGGGCACTGAAGCTTTCTTT. This codes for CASSDQGVGTEAFF.

The chain uses TRBV3-1 (or the pseudogene TRBV3-2) and TRBJ1-2, with TRBD1 matching 7 bases. Germline trimming cut 0 bases from V and 8 bases from J; bases unmatched to any gene: 9. Germline assignment: CDR1 LGHDT and CDR2 YNNKEL (reference sequence). The CDR3 consists of 15 residues. The CDR3 spells CASSQEAGGLGGYTF. Written as DNA, the CDR3 is TGTGCCAGCAGCCAAGAGGCAGGGGGGTTGGGAGGCTACACCTTC.

The chain has TRBV27 and TRBJ2-5; possible D gene TRBD1, 5 bases. The V gene's germline CDR1 is MNHEY and CDR2 SMNVEV (reference sequence). V was trimmed by 1 base and J by 5 bases, leaving 14 bases between them. The CDR3 has 15 amino acids. The CDR3, as DNA: TGTGCCAGCAGTTTATGGGGCAGTCGGATCGAGACCCAGTACTTC. The encoded protein is CASSLWGSRIETQYF.

The rearrangement links TRBV11-3 to TRBJ2-7, with a weak D call TRBD2 (6 bases). V shed 5 bases and J shed 6 bases, with 17 bases lying between them. CDR3 size: 14 residues. CDR1 and CDR2 from the germline V gene are SGHNT and YENEEA. This CDR3 is CASSHPPRGGEQYF. CDR3 DNA sequence: TGTGCCAGCAGCCACCCCCCGCGGGGAGGCGAGCAGTACTTC.

This rearrangement joins TRBV5-1 to TRBJ2-3, with 13 positions matching TRBD2. The CDR3 totals 17 residues. V was clipped by 3 bases and J by 3 bases; unmatched bases: 7. CDR1 and CDR2 from the germline V gene are SGHRS and YFSETQ. The CDR3 here is CASSSLTSGGATDTQYF. CDR3 bases: TGCGCCAGCAGCTCCCTAACTAGCGGGGGGGCGACAGATACGCAGTATTTT.

This chain links TRBV7-9 with TRBJ1-4; 8 bases match TRBD1. With 6 bases clipped from V and 15 bases from J, the junction kept 15 bases outside the gene matches. The CDR3 has 14 residues. The germline CDR1 and CDR2 sequences are SEHNR and FQNEAQ (reference sequence). As DNA, the CDR3 is TGTGCCAGCAGTCCCCGAGGACAGGGAGGAGGAATGTTTTTT. Translation gives CASSPRGQGGGMFF. Supplemented by reference TRBV7-9 and TRBJ1-4, the full variable domain reads DTGVSQNPRHKITKRGQNVTFRCDPISEHNRLYWYRQTLGQGPEFLTYFQNEAQLEKSRLLSDRFSAERPKGSFSTLEIQRTEQGDSAMYLCASSPRGQGGGMFFGSGTQLSVL.

The chain joins TRBV5-1 to TRBJ1-5; D perhaps matches TRBD1 (5 bases). There are 16 residues in the CDR3. Germline V lookup: CDR1 SGHRS, CDR2 YFSETQ. V was trimmed by 0 bases and J by 2 bases, leaving 12 bases between them. The CDR3 DNA sequence: TGCGCCAGCAGCTTGGCGGGGGGGGAAGGCAATCAGCCCCAGCATTTT. Its protein product is CASSLAGGEGNQPQHF.

V and J are TRBV27 and TRBJ2-7; D unresolved. The CDR3 has 12 amino acids. Germline values: CDR1 MNHEY, CDR2 SMNVEV (reference sequence). V gave up 8 bases and J gave up 1 base, with 9 bases separating them. CDR3 sequence: CASAKTSYEQYF. In nucleotides, the CDR3 is TGTGCCAGCGCTAAAACTTCCTACGAGCAGTACTTC.

The chain uses TRBV5-5 and TRBJ1-1; possibly TRBD1 for D (5 bases). Germline V CDR1 and CDR2: SGHKS, YYEKEE (reference sequence). This CDR3 comprises 13 residues. Trimming removed 4 bases at V and 4 bases at J, with 11 bases between. CDR3 sequence: CASSPGDGTEAFF. As DNA, the CDR3 is TGTGCCAGCAGCCCGGGGGATGGCACTGAAGCTTTCTTT.

This clone occurred a few times. The rearrangement uses TRBV12-5 and TRBJ1-6; D ambiguous. In germline, CDR1 is LGHNT, CDR2 FRNRAP. The CDR3 consists of 14 residues. Between the trimmed V and J ends, which lost 7 bases and 0 bases, there was a span of 7 bases. The CDR3 spells CASASGSYNSPLHF. CDR3 DNA sequence: TGTGCTAGTGCCTCGGGCTCCTATAATTCACCCCTCCACTTT.

The J gene is TRBJ1-5, the V gene TRBV28; D may be TRBD1 (5 bases). This CDR3 is 15 amino acids long. From germline, CDR1 is MDHEN and CDR2 SYDVKM. The V end lost 6 bases, the J end lost 0 bases, and 12 bases lay between the germline ends. Written as DNA, the CDR3 is TGTGCCAGCAGCCGACAGATGAATAGCAATCAGCCCCAGCATTTT. Its translation is CASSRQMNSNQPQHF.

The V call is TRBV19, the J call TRBJ2-3, with 7 bases matching TRBD2. The J segment lost 5 bases and the V segment lost 1 base, leaving 6 bases of the junction unmatched. Looked up from germline, CDR1 is LNHDA and CDR2 is SQIVND (reference sequence). The length of the CDR3 is 15 residues. CDR3: CASSIAAGVGDTQYF. In nucleotides, the CDR3 is TGTGCCAGTAGTATAGCCGCGGGGGTCGGAGATACGCAGTATTTT.

V usage is TRBV24-1 and J usage is TRBJ2-1; 9 bases fit TRBD1. The V and J ends lost 3 bases and 4 bases, in that order; junction bases with no gene match: 3. CDR1 is KGHDR, CDR2 SFDVKD, per germline. The CDR3 is made up of 15 amino acids. The CDR3 loop is CATSDRDRDYNEQFF. The CDR3 DNA sequence: TGTGCCACCAGTGATAGGGACAGGGATTACAATGAGCAGTTCTTC.